The 9 T cell receptor beta chains in this list originate from one sample, sequenced in a study of CD8+CD57+ T cells in acquired aplastic anemia. According to the study, genomic DNA was the template for TCR beta VDJ and CDR3 profiling. MiXCR was run by TCRdb on the reads, yielding one entry per CDR3 protein. The table includes about 200,000 distinct CDR3 sequences, roughly 53% detected once. An expansion of CD8+CD57+ cells by flow cytometry had been shown in patients chosen for sequencing. Sequencing was performed on sorted CD4+, CD8+, or CD8+CD57+ T cells (not recorded which) from PBMCs. These receptors all stem from a human donor with aplastic anemia.

V is TRBV19 and J is TRBJ1-2, with TRBD1 identical over 7 bases. This CDR3 comprises 12 residues. The germline CDR1 and CDR2 sequences are LNHDA and SQIVND (reference sequence). With 6 bases clipped from V and 8 bases from J, the junction kept 6 bases outside the gene matches. The CDR3 nucleotides are TGTGCCAGTAGGCAGGGGGTGTCGGGCTACACCTTC. This codes for CASRQGVSGYTF.

A note on this clonotype: At one of its ends the junction is not consistent with the germline gene, which may arise from a read error. The chain couples TRBV19 to TRBJ2-7; 8 bases match TRBD2. Germline V gene sequence: CDR1 LNHDA, CDR2 SQIVND (reference sequence). The CDR3 is made up of 13 amino acids. The CDR3 DNA reads TGTGTCAGTAGTATTTCGGGGGGGGAAGAGCAGTACTTC. Protein sequence: CVSSISGGEEQYF.

This clonotype has ten or more counts. V is TRBV11-2 and J is TRBJ2-7, with 13 bases aligning to TRBD2. Looked up from germline, CDR1 is SGHAT and CDR2 is FQNNGV. V was pared by 5 bases and J by 7 bases, with 5 bases of the junction left unmatched. This CDR3 is built from 14 residues. CDR3 sequence reads: CASSPGLAGVEQYF. The CDR3 DNA reads as TGTGCCAGCAGCCCAGGACTAGCGGGGGTAGAGCAGTACTTC.

V is TRBV2 and J is TRBJ1-4; D is ambiguous. The germline V gene encodes CDR1 SNHLY and CDR2 FYNNEI. V was trimmed by 11 bases and J by 7 bases, leaving 11 bases between them. The CDR3 contains 11 residues. CDR3 residues: CACLLVEKLFF. CDR3 DNA sequence: TGTGCCTGCCTACTGGTTGAAAAACTGTTTTTT.

In this sample, this clonotype turned up many times. The J gene is TRBJ2-1, the V gene TRBV9; 9 nucleotides agree with TRBD1. Losses at the gene ends were 0 bases for V and 5 bases for J; bases not matched to a gene: 9. The CDR3 is 17 amino acids. The germline CDR1 and CDR2 sequences are SGDLS and YYNGEE. The CDR3 nucleotides are TGTGCCAGCAGCGTAGCTGGGACAGGGATCGGGAACAATGAGCAGTTCTTC. This translates into CASSVAGTGIGNNEQFF.

The chain joins TRBV3-1 to TRBJ1-2, with D possibly matching TRBD1 (5 bases). Germline V gives CDR1 LGHDT, CDR2 YNNKEL (reference sequence). V gave up 1 base and J gave up 1 base, with 10 bases separating them. The CDR3 has 15 amino acids. The CDR3 DNA reads as TGTGCCAGCAGCCAAGGACAGATAAATAACTATGGCTACACCTTC. The encoded protein is CASSQGQINNYGYTF. Full variable domain (missing parts from reference TRBV3-1 and TRBJ1-2): DTAVSQTPKYLVTQMGNDKSIKCEQNLGHDTMYWYKQDSKKFLKIMFSYNNKELIINETVPNRFSPKSPDKAHLNLHINSLELGDSAVYFCASSQGQINNYGYTFGSGTRLTVV.

The chain combines TRBV2 with TRBJ2-3, with D unresolved. This CDR3 has 12 residues. The germline V gene has CDR1 SNHLY and CDR2 FYNNEI. Between the trimmed V and J ends, which lost 10 bases and 4 bases, there was a span of 12 bases. The CDR3 nucleotides are TGTGCCAACGGGCGGTACGCAGATACGCAGTATTTT. It yields the protein CANGRYADTQYF.

The rearrangement uses TRBV20-1 and TRBJ1-2; 7 bases are a match to TRBD1. The CDR3 totals 13 residues. V lost 6 bases, J lost 12 bases, and 16 bases stayed unmatched. Germline CDR1 is DFQATT and CDR2 is SNEGSKA (reference sequence). The chain's CDR3 is CSALRGGGSGNTF. The CDR3 DNA reads as TGCAGTGCCCTCCGAGGAGGGGGCTCTGGAAACACCTTC.

The chain couples TRBV5-5 to TRBJ2-1, with D perhaps assigned TRBD1 or TRBD2 (5 bases each). The CDR3 is 14 residues long. Germline-derived CDR1 and CDR2 are SGHKS and YYEKEE (reference sequence). V gave up 6 bases and J gave up 5 bases, with 15 bases separating them. CDR3 residues: CASIPGTLNNEQFF. As DNA, the CDR3 is TGTGCCAGCATCCCAGGGACCCTAAACAATGAGCAGTTCTTC.